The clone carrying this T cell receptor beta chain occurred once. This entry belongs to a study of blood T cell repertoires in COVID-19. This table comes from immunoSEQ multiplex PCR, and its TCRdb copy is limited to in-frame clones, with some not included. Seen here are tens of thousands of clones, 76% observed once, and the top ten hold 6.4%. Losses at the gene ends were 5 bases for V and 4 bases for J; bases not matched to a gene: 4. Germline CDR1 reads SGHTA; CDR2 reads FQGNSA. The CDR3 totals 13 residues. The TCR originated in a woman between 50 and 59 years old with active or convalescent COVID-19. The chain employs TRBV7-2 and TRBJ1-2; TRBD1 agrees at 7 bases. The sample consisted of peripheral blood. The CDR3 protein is CASSHDRVYGYTF. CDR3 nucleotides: TGTGCCAGCAGCCACGACAGGGTCTATGGCTACACCTTC.